A selection of T cell receptor beta chains follows, all from one sample in a study of cytomegalovirus exposure and HLA in healthy donors. Sequenced by immunoSEQ multiplex PCR; TCRdb stores in-frame clones only, minus some. The repertoire has 95,000 to 100,000 clones, over 80% of them found once; the top ten carry around 3.6%. The sequenced sample consisted of PBMCs. The source of these receptors is a female donor in good health and CMV-seropositive. CDR3s include the opening cysteine and the closing phenylalanine or tryptophan.

j_call,cdr3_length,v_call,cdr3_aa
TRBJ1-5,13,TRBV11-2,CASSLKGDQPQHF
TRBJ2-1,12,TRBV10-3,CAIRGGGNEQFF
TRBJ1-5,12,TRBV19,CASSISREPQHF
TRBJ1-6,15,TRBV7-6,CASGFPTGLNSPLHF
TRBJ2-1,13,TRBV27,CASSPPPYNEQFF
TRBJ2-1,16,TRBV7-8,CASSFVREGRRNEQFF
TRBJ2-7,11,TRBV27,CASSVTYEQYF
TRBJ1-1,15,TRBV18,CASSLQGAMNTEAFF
TRBJ2-1,14,TRBV2,CASRPGGSYNEQFF
TRBJ1-1,14,TRBV2,CASSDALVNTEAFF
TRBJ1-1,15,TRBV5-1,CASSLGAGYVTEAFF
TRBJ1-1,13,TRBV5-6,CASSLDRGTEAFF
TRBJ1-1,16,TRBV27,CASSTYRAGRNTEAFF
TRBJ1-4,14,TRBV29-1,CSVGDSVLNEKLFF
TRBJ2-5,14,TRBV7-2,CASSLAGAGETQYF
TRBJ2-1,12,TRBV5-4,CATTGTYGEQFF
TRBJ2-1,15,TRBV7-6,CASSLGLAGGNEQFF
TRBJ2-3,13,TRBV6-1,CATAGILGDTQYF
TRBJ2-7,15,TRBV5-4,CASSFLRGAIYEQYF
TRBJ2-1,15,TRBV15,CATSSGTGGGDEQFF
TRBJ2-1,16,TRBV5-8,CASSLASSGRRGEQFF
TRBJ2-1,17,TRBV9,CASSVSWRGSYYNEQFF
TRBJ2-2,13,TRBV6-5,CASSRSGTGELFF
TRBJ2-3,16,TRBV4-1,CASSQDRGSGTDTQYF
TRBJ1-2,13,TRBV10-2,CASSPGTGGGYTF
TRBJ1-2,15,TRBV9,CASSVGGQGAYGYTF
TRBJ2-1,13,TRBV4-1,CASSQDPGDEQFF
TRBJ2-5,16,TRBV5-1,CASSFGTSGGQETQYF
TRBJ2-3,15,TRBV6-1,CASRVGLADTDTQYF
TRBJ1-2,15,TRBV13,CPSSPVAGHIYGYTF
TRBJ1-2,17,TRBV5-4,CASSPQGSGRINYGYTF
TRBJ2-1,14,TRBV10-2,CASSVQSSYNEQFF
TRBJ2-7,10,TRBV29-1,CSARLDEQYF
NA,14,TRBV5-1,CASSFGSGEYEQYF
TRBJ1-1,14,TRBV5-1,CASSPDTLNTEAFF
TRBJ2-7,14,TRBV9,CASSVGGGLGEQYF
TRBJ2-2,15,TRBV19,CASSSRQGNTGELFF
TRBJ1-4,15,TRBV9,CASSARRGVDEKLFF
TRBJ2-3,13,TRBV6-5,CASSYSRGDTQYF
TRBJ2-1,13,TRBV9,CASSGSGYNEQFF
TRBJ2-2,13,TRBV5-1,CASRSGSTGELFF
TRBJ1-1,13,TRBV9,CASSVEGTGEAFF
TRBJ2-7,15,TRBV5-1,CASSLYSTGPYEQYF
TRBJ2-7,16,TRBV2,CASIPPGQGLFGEQYF
TRBJ1-1,14,TRBV4-1,CASRRQGLNTEAFF
TRBJ1-2,12,TRBV11-2,CASSPGQVGYTF
TRBJ1-2,16,TRBV28,CASSITGEPWIYGYTF
TRBJ2-7,14,TRBV2,CASGGQGAIYEQYF
TRBJ1-2,15,TRBV5-8,CASSLPGQPNYGYTF
TRBJ1-4,15,TRBV7-6,CASSPIRQSNEKLFF
TRBJ2-7,13,TRBV5-1,CASSLDQQDEQYF
TRBJ2-3,14,TRBV5-1,CASSLAPSTDTQYF
TRBJ2-1,18,TRBV14,CASSQVGGSGLSYNEQFF
TRBJ1-5,15,TRBV19,CASSINQGRNQPQHF
TRBJ1-2,16,TRBV2,CALLLRTGRANYGYTF